This TCR beta chain was captured in a study of CD8+CD57+ T cells in acquired aplastic anemia. General study points: Shared by patients and controls, around 27 CD8+ CDR3s were abundant in patients.

CD8+CD57+ cell expansion had been shown by flow cytometry in patients chosen for sequencing. Patients were treatment-naive when blood was sampled. Both TCR beta VDJ combination and CDR3 sequence profiling were carried out. Genomic DNA was the template for this profiling. TCRdb reanalysed the reads using MiXCR and keeps one entry per CDR3 protein. The table includes fewer than 300,000 distinct CDR3 sequences, approximately 79% detected once. In regard to this clonotype: The antigen is unknown.

In germline, CDR1 is SGHNT, CDR2 YYREEE (reference sequence). CDR3 length: 16 residues. Trimming shortened V by 4 bases and J by 8 bases, and 22 bases separated the two germline ends. Sequencing input: sorted CD4+, CD8+, or CD8+CD57+ T cells (not recorded which) from PBMCs. The clonotype was recovered from a human donor with aplastic anemia. V is TRBV5-4 and J is TRBJ2-1; D might be TRBD2 (6 bases). CDR3 in amino acids: CASSLGRGGESDEQFF. DNA of the CDR3: TGTGCCAGCAGCCTGGGCAGAGGCGGGGAGAGCGATGAGCAGTTCTTC.